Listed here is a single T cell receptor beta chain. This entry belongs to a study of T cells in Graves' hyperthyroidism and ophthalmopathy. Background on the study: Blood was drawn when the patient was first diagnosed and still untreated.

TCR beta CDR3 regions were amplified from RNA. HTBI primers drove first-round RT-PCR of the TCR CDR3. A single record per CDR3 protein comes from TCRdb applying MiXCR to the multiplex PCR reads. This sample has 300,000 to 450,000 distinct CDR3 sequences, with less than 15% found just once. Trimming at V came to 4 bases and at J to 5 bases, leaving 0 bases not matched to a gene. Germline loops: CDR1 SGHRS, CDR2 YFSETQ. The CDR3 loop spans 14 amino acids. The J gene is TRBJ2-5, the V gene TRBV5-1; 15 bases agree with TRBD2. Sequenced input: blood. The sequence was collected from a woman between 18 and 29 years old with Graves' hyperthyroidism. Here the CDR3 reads CASSGTSGGETQYF. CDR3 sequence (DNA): TGCGCCAGCAGCGGGACTAGCGGGGGGGAGACCCAGTACTTC.